The following is a TCR beta chain sequence with its context. The antigen it binds to is not known. Base quality data are lacking; no much larger clone is found one base away. The germline V gene sets CDR1 to MRHNA and CDR2 to SNTAGT. The CDR3 covers 14 residues, taking in both the cysteine and the phenylalanine. This entry keeps only the CDR3 DNA: 42 bases, framed from base 1. V and J are trimmed by 3 bases and 3 bases, and the gene matches miss 3 bases of the junction. This sample was taken from a study of cytomegalovirus exposure and HLA in healthy donors (dated by TCRdb to 2015 to 2018). Describing the broader study: In an earlier analysis of roughly 590 of the donors, roughly 300 Gb of sequence data and 90 million to 120 million unique TCR beta sequences from roughly 180 million T cells were reported. The genetic ancestry cluster associated with self-reported Caucasian donors included 70% to 85% of the roughly 400 genotyped donors. Along with the roughly 670-subject first cohort, a separate validation cohort of over a hundred different subjects was used. The study was designed to test whether signatures of past pathogen exposure could be identified by cataloging public T cell receptors. To study patterns of TCR occurrence, a later analysis re-analyzed previously published TCR beta repertoires from hundreds of donors and added high-resolution HLA genotyping. Rather than using new phenotypic data, the later analysis identified candidate immune exposures from TCR beta sequences and from how often those sequences occurred across donors. The study profiled the T cell repertoires of 500 to 800 subjects by immunosequencing and related them to cytomegalovirus serostatus. Roughly 310 gigabases of sequencing data and tens of millions of unique TCR sequences were included in an early release covering 500 to 750 HLA-typed donors. Several DR-DQ haplotypes were treated as single units for association and clustering because of strong linkage in the cohort. Among over 350 genotyped donors of the cohort, an average of approximately 240,000 unique TCR beta nucleotide sequences were sequenced per donor, roughly 18% of them non-productive. To predict cytomegalovirus infection status, the study combined high-throughput TCR immunosequencing, statistical association of individual TCRs with disease status, and machine learning. The number of typed donors differed by locus: about 620-640 for A, B, C, DRB1 and DQB1; approximately 520 for DQA1; 606 for DPA1; and about 450 for DPB1. Class I and class II HLA loci were covered by the typing at four-digit resolution. An earlier analysis of approximately 580 of the donors used high-throughput TCR beta sequencing to judge whether each TCR beta V gene segment behaved as functional or pseudogenic. All discovery cohort repertoires had been generated using a single sequencing platform. A later genetic analysis used genome-wide SNP genotypes for about three fifths of the roughly 700 donors, treating that subset as a discovery cohort. Donor age, sex, ethnicity and CMV serostatus were compiled alongside the repertoire data. General findings and caveats noted by the study authors: Linkage disequilibrium might explain the correlated functional status among segregating V segments, but an unknown experimental factor could not be ruled out. Some IMGT-functional V segments, including TRBV6-2 and TRBV6-3, could not be distinguished by the 87-base-pair reads and were therefore excluded. In a later analysis, most CMV-associated TCR beta chains were found to appear HLA-restricted, with HLA associations seemingly driven largely by CMV exposure. Broadly in line with IMGT annotations, most TCR beta V segments showed up in productive rearrangements about 87% or about 30% of the time in an earlier analysis of several hundred of the donors. A later analysis found that TCR association rates varied across HLA loci, with DRB1 alleles showing the most associated TCRs and HLA-C alleles the fewest. Because HLA typing was missing for some donors at each locus, association tests included only the typed subset. Assigning TCR associations to individual alleles was difficult when HLA alleles, especially DR and DQ, strongly co-occurred. Over 15 rarely observed V segments, including chromosome 9 orphons, were excluded from the earlier analysis of a few hundred of the donors because counts were too low. For the cohort, immune exposure information was limited to CMV serostatus. In a later analysis, several top co-occurrence clusters were reported to appear linked to parvovirus B19, influenza, CMV and Epstein-Barr virus. The classifier was reported to diagnose cytomegalovirus status with high specificity and sensitivity in both the original cohort and the validation cohort. Specific HLA alleles were associated with 16,951 TCR beta sequences at a false discovery rate of 0.05 in a later analysis. In a later genetic analysis, a missense DCLRE1C variant was associated with V-gene and J-gene trimming of TCR beta chains, and the association was replicated in an independent cohort. A later analysis found that HLA-associated TCR beta chains were more clonally expanded and had lower generation probabilities than equally common non-associated chains. A group of highly shared sequence variants was considered likely to be a technical artifact of the sequencing pipeline. Compared with the approximately 720-donor mean, donors in an Asian-associated ancestry cluster had fewer N-insertions in productive TCRs, according to a later genetic analysis. According to the authors, the approach could potentially be generalized to other disease states and immunological phenotypes. A total of 150 to 200 TCR beta chains were listed by the study as associated with cytomegalovirus. Presence/absence analyses assumed roughly uniform sequencing depth across donors, an assumption that may not hold. Only TCR beta chains were sequenced in this cohort, and the absence of alpha or paired-chain data limited detectable features. Across donors, most TCR sequences were observed very rarely, whereas some public TCRs were present in many individuals. A further reported finding was that TCR beta sequences accurately predicted the HLA-A and HLA-B alleles for most subjects in the first cohort. In vitro tests confirmed that three of the cytomegalovirus-associated TCR beta chains recognize cytomegalovirus antigens.

Libraries were built with the immunoSEQ multiplex PCR assay. A mixture of 60 forward primers for TCR Vbeta segments and 13 reverse primers for TCR Jbeta segments was used in the multiplex PCR. A multiplex PCR assay on genomic DNA amplified the CDR3 region of rearranged TCR beta genes. Amplified TCR beta libraries were sequenced as 87-base-pair reads on the Illumina HiSeq System. Regarding the original processing steps: A later analysis counted tens of millions of unique TCR beta chains across the 500 to 850 repertoires, and around 9.9 million of these chains were shared by at least two donors. Raw reads were error-corrected and collapsed into unique sequences by a nearest-neighbor algorithm in which closely related sequences were merged to remove PCR and sequencing errors. CDR3 sequences were aligned to IMGT reference sequences to assign V, D and J gene segments. For a sequence to be retained, a match of at least six nucleotides was required to both a V gene segment and a J gene segment. A rearrangement was called productive if the CDR3 had no stop codons and remained in frame with V and J, and every other rearrangement was called non-productive. Following IMGT convention, CDR3 was defined as the stretch from the second conserved V-encoded cysteine up to the conserved J-encoded phenylalanine. The earlier analysis of 500 to 650 of the donors excluded any sequence lacking an unambiguous match to a single V gene segment. In an earlier analysis of several hundred of the donors, V segments were called functional above 56.7% productive rearrangements and were called segregating when the between-donor standard deviation exceeded 5%. A statistical classification framework was built to diagnose cytomegalovirus status from the catalog of TCR beta chain sequences. In a later analysis, V and J genes were assigned by comparing TCR nucleotide sequences against IMGT/GENE-DB human TR gene sequences. A later analysis assigned CDR3 sequences and most-parsimonious VDJ recombination scenarios with the TCRdist pipeline. In a later analysis, each TCR beta chain was defined by its CDR3 amino acid sequence together with its V-gene family, and reads without a unique V-gene family were excluded. To address suspected cross-contamination and a sequencing artifact, a later analysis removed a few hundred highly shared, low-generation-probability nucleotide sequences. In a later analysis, a clonal expansion index was calculated for each public chain from normalized within-repertoire ranks of inferred template counts. Generation probabilities in a later analysis came from a VDJ recombination model fitted to out-of-frame rearrangements, and those results were checked against IGoR. Hypergeometric tests were used in a later analysis to score TCR-TCR, TCR-HLA and TCR-CMV co-occurrence, with a repertoire-size bias correction applied to the TCR pairs. False discovery rates were estimated in a later analysis by permuting HLA or CMV assignments 20 times. A later analysis grouped co-occurring TCRs with DBSCAN, adding TCRdist sequence similarity when clustering within HLA-allele-positive subsets. Co-occurrence clustering excluded repertoires with fewer than 30,000 or more than 120,000 public chains, plus five with anomalous nucleotide sharing. TCRdb took over this immuneACCESS table, retaining in-frame rearrangements with V and J assigned. Such tables are incomplete; in checked studies, under half of the missing clones stem from an unresolved V gene, and the remainder is unexplained. Clone size and V and J calls were adopted from that table, with D and trimming inferred from the DNA. The sample has roughly 180,000 clones on record, less than 90% of them singletons. The ten top clones hold about 0.25% of the sample.

The cohort comprised around 690 healthy bone marrow donors. All cohort members were sampled while nominally healthy, although unrecorded immune exposures were likely present. The donor was CMV seronegative and was included in the group of several hundred seronegative cohort members. Every donor gave a peripheral blood sample, and the peripheral blood mononuclear cells from that sample were used for TCR beta sequencing. Genomic DNA was extracted from the blood cell samples with the Qiagen DNeasy Blood Extraction Kit. Recombination connected TRBV6-4 to TRBJ2-3; the central 7 bases match TRBD1. Sequenced sample: PBMCs. The sequence was obtained from a boy aged 10-17 years in good health and CMV-seronegative. The CDR3 is CASSEGGATDTQYF. The DNA is as follows: TGTGCCAGCAGTGAAGGGGGCGCGACAGATACGCAGTATTTT.